These T cell receptor beta chains were read from a single sample in a study of cytomegalovirus exposure and HLA in healthy donors. Produced via immunoSEQ multiplex PCR; TCRdb's table is partial and in-frame only. The table has roughly 82,000 clones, around 94% seen once. The sequenced sample consisted of PBMCs. These receptors originate from a man between 18 and 35 years old in good health and CMV-seronegative. CDR3s include the opening cysteine and the closing phenylalanine or tryptophan. A D gene is named only where the DNA matches it firmly. Size is stated for part of the rows, as once, few or many counts, or as a class when the clone is expanded.

clone_size: -; d_call: -; v_call: TRBV11-2; j_call: TRBJ1-2; cdr3_nt: TGTGCCAGCAGCTTAGGCCCAACAGCTAACTATGGCTACACCTTC; cdr3_aa: CASSLGPTANYGYTF
clone_size: -; d_call: -; v_call: TRBV7-9; j_call: TRBJ1-2; cdr3_nt: TGTGCCAGCAGCTCCCCGTGGGCCGCCCAGGGCTACACCTTC; cdr3_aa: CASSSPWAAQGYTF
clone_size: -; d_call: TRBD1; v_call: TRBV5-4; j_call: TRBJ2-7; cdr3_nt: TGTGCCAGCAGCTTAGGACAGGGAGCCTACGAGCAGTACTTC; cdr3_aa: CASSLGQGAYEQYF
clone_size: -; d_call: -; v_call: TRBV14; j_call: TRBJ1-1; cdr3_nt: TGTGCCAGCAGCCAAGATCTCGAACTTAACCGGGTGATGAACACTGAAGCTTTCTTT; cdr3_aa: CASSQDLELNRVMNTEAFF
clone_size: -; d_call: -; v_call: TRBV2; j_call: TRBJ1-6; cdr3_nt: TGTGCCAGCAGTGAATACGGGGGATCGTATAATTCACCCCTCCACTTT; cdr3_aa: CASSEYGGSYNSPLHF
clone_size: -; d_call: TRBD1; v_call: TRBV5-1; j_call: TRBJ1-4; cdr3_nt: TGCGCCAGCAGCCTCCGACAGGGTGGAGCTAATGAAAAACTGTTTTTT; cdr3_aa: CASSLRQGGANEKLFF
clone_size: -; d_call: TRBD1; v_call: TRBV7-2; j_call: TRBJ1-4; cdr3_nt: TGTGCCAGCACCAGAGACAGGGTGAATGAAAAACTGTTTTTT; cdr3_aa: CASTRDRVNEKLFF
clone_size: -; d_call: TRBD1; v_call: TRBV7-6; j_call: TRBJ1-5; cdr3_nt: TGTGCCAGCAGCTTAACAGGGGGGGCAGGCCAGCCCCAGCATTTT; cdr3_aa: CASSLTGGAGQPQHF
clone_size: -; d_call: TRBD1; v_call: TRBV7-8; j_call: TRBJ2-3; cdr3_nt: TGTGCCAGCAGCCAAGGGGGGACAGGGATCAATAGGGCGCAGTATTTT; cdr3_aa: CASSQGGTGINRAQYF
clone_size: -; d_call: -; v_call: TRBV15; j_call: TRBJ1-3; cdr3_nt: TGTGCCACCAGCAGAGTCCCAGGGGCTGGAAACACCATATATTTT; cdr3_aa: CATSRVPGAGNTIYF
clone_size: -; d_call: -; v_call: TRBV5-4; j_call: TRBJ1-3; cdr3_nt: TGTGCCAGCAGCTTGGGAGGGCCAGATGGAAACACCATATATTTT; cdr3_aa: CASSLGGPDGNTIYF
clone_size: once; d_call: TRBD1; v_call: TRBV6-5; j_call: TRBJ1-1; cdr3_nt: TGTGCCAGCAGCCGCGACAGGGGGCGGTACACTGAAGCTTTCTTT; cdr3_aa: CASSRDRGRYTEAFF
clone_size: -; d_call: TRBD1; v_call: TRBV7-2; j_call: TRBJ1-2; cdr3_nt: TGTGCCAGCAGCGCAAGGACAGGGGACAGGGGCTACACCTTC; cdr3_aa: CASSARTGDRGYTF
clone_size: -; d_call: -; v_call: TRBV27; j_call: TRBJ2-7; cdr3_nt: TGTGCCAGCAGTGCCGGGAGAACCTACGAGCAGTACTTC; cdr3_aa: CASSAGRTYEQYF
clone_size: -; d_call: -; v_call: TRBV4-2; j_call: TRBJ1-2; cdr3_nt: TGTGCCAGCAGCCAGGAAGGGGTCTCTGGCTATGGCTACACCTTC; cdr3_aa: CASSQEGVSGYGYTF
clone_size: -; d_call: -; v_call: TRBV5-1; j_call: TRBJ2-1; cdr3_nt: TGCGCCAGCAGCTTGGTAGGCGGGCCTTACAATGAGCAGTTCTTC; cdr3_aa: CASSLVGGPYNEQFF
clone_size: -; d_call: -; v_call: TRBV11-3; j_call: TRBJ2-7; cdr3_nt: TGTGCCAGCAGCTTAGATCAGGGTTTTCAGTACTTC; cdr3_aa: CASSLDQGFQYF
clone_size: -; d_call: TRBD1; v_call: TRBV27; j_call: TRBJ2-7; cdr3_nt: TGTGCCAGCAGTACAAACAGGGGGCCGTACGAGCAGTACTTC; cdr3_aa: CASSTNRGPYEQYF
clone_size: -; d_call: TRBD2; v_call: TRBV7-2; j_call: TRBJ2-5; cdr3_nt: TGTGCCAGCAGCCTCCGACTAGCGGGAGTCCTAGAGACCCAGTACTTC; cdr3_aa: CASSLRLAGVLETQYF
clone_size: -; d_call: -; v_call: TRBV11-3; j_call: TRBJ2-1; cdr3_nt: TGTGCCAGCAGCTTAGGTCGCCGTAGCAGCGAGCAGTTCTTC; cdr3_aa: CASSLGRRSSEQFF
clone_size: -; d_call: -; v_call: TRBV5-1; j_call: TRBJ2-7; cdr3_nt: TGCGCCAGCAGCTTAGATCAGGGTGTGCAGTACTTC; cdr3_aa: CASSLDQGVQYF
clone_size: -; d_call: TRBD1; v_call: TRBV18; j_call: TRBJ1-2; cdr3_nt: TGTGCCAGCTCAACAGGGCAGGGGGTCGGTGGCTACACCTTC; cdr3_aa: CASSTGQGVGGYTF